The present T cell receptor beta chain was sequenced within a study of monozygotic twins with inflammatory bowel disease. Germline CDR1 and CDR2: SEHNR and FQNEAQ (reference sequence). The CDR3 length is 15 residues. TCRdb reprocessed the 5' RACE reads, with one entry per CDR3 protein and no DNA. The sample spans some 400,000 distinct CDR3 sequences; the ten largest clones claim about 2.2%. The sequence came from a human donor with ulcerative colitis or Crohn's disease, or a healthy co-twin of an affected twin (not recorded which). V and J are TRBV7-9 and TRBJ1-2; TCRdb proposes TRBD1, but this gene call is untestable without DNA. Material: blood. The CDR3 sequence is CASSYRQGRPEGYTF.